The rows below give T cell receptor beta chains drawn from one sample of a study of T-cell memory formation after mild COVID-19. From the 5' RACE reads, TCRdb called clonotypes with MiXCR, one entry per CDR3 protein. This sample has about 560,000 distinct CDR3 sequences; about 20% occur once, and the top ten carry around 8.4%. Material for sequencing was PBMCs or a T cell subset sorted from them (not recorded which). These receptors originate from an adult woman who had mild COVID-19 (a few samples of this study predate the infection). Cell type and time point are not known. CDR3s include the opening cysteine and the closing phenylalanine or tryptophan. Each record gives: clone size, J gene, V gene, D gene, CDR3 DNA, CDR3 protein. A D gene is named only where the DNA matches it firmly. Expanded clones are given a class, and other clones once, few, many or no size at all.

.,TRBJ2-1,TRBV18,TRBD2,TGTGCCAGCTCACCATGGACCTTGGCACATTTAGCGGGAGGCGGGAATGAGCAGTTCTTC,CASSPWTLAHLAGGGNEQFF
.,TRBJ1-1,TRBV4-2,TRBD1,TGTGCCAGCAGCCATGACAGGGTTTTAGCTTTCTTT,CASSHDRVLAFF
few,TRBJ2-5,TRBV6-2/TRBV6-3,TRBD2,TGTGCCAGCACCGACGGGCTTGGCGGGAGAGAGACCCAGTACTTC,CASTDGLGGRETQYF
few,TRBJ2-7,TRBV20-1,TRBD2,TGCAGTGCACCTGGGACTAGCGGGGGGGCCGTCGGGTCCTACGAGCAGTACTTC,CSAPGTSGGAVGSYEQYF
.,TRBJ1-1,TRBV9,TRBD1,TGTGCCAGCAGCGTCAGGGGGTCGGCGAACACTGAAGCTTTCTTT,CASSVRGSANTEAFF
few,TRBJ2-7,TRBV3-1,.,TGTGCCAGCAGCCCGTTGACACGCGGGTCCTACGAGCAGTACTTC,CASSPLTRGSYEQYF
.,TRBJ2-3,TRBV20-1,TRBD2,TGCAGTGCTAGAGCCATGATGATAGCGGGGGGAACAGATACGCAGTATTTT,CSARAMMIAGGTDTQYF
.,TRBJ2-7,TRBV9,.,TGTGCCAGCAGCGTAGGTCCAGGGCGAGAGGACGAGCAGTACTTC,CASSVGPGREDEQYF
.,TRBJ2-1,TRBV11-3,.,TGTGCCAGCAGCTTAGGGGGGACGGTTGTTGGCAATGAGCAGTTCTTC,CASSLGGTVVGNEQFF
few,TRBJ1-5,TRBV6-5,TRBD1,TGTGCCAGCAGCCCTAGTGACAGGGTACAGCCCCAGCATTTT,CASSPSDRVQPQHF
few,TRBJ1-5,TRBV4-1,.,TGCGCCAGCAGCCAAGGTTTGGGTTTTTGGCAGCCCCAGCATTTT,CASSQGLGFWQPQHF
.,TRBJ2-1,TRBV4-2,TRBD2,TGTGCCAGCTCCAGTGGGACTAGCGGGAACAATGAGCAGTTCTTC,CASSSGTSGNNEQFF
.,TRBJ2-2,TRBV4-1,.,TGCGCCAGCAGCCAAGGCAGGGAGCTGTTTTTT,CASSQGRELFF
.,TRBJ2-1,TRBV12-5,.,TGTGCTAGTGGAACGAGGCGGAATGAGCAGTTCTTC,CASGTRRNEQFF
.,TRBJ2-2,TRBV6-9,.,TGTGCCAGCACCCTAGTTGGCGGGGAGCTGTTTTTT,CASTLVGGELFF
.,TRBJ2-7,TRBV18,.,TGTGCCAGCTCACCACGGGGGTCTAGCGAGCAGTACTTC,CASSPRGSSEQYF
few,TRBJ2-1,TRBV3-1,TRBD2,TGTGCCAGCAGCCCCTCAATACGGGGGACTAGCGGGAGGGGGAGCTCCTACAATGAGCAGTTCTTC,CASSPSIRGTSGRGSSYNEQFF
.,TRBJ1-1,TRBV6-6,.,TGTGCCAGCATCCTTAGCGGGGGGAACACTGAAGCTTTCTTT,CASILSGGNTEAFF
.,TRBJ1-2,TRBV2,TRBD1,TGTGCCAGCAGTTCCCCCAACAGGGGCGGATATGGCTACACCTTC,CASSSPNRGGYGYTF
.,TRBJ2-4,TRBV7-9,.,TGTGCCAGCAGCCCCGAGAACTACGGGAACATTCAGTACTTC,CASSPENYGNIQYF
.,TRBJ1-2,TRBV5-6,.,TGTGCCAGCAGCTTTTCCAGGACTAACTATGGCTACACCTTC,CASSFSRTNYGYTF
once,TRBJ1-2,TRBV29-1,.,TGCAGCGTTCAAGATTCCCCGTATGGCTACACCTTC,CSVQDSPYGYTF
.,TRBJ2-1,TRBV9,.,TGTGCCAGCAGCCCCGGAGAAGGGGGTTACAATGAGCAGTTCTTC,CASSPGEGGYNEQFF
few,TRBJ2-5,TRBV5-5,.,TGTGCCAGCAGCGCCTTAGGGCTTACACAAGAGACCCAGTACTTC,CASSALGLTQETQYF
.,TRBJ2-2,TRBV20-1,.,TGCAGTGCTCCCAAGATCGGGGAGCTGTTTTTT,CSAPKIGELFF